Each of the 20 T cell receptor beta chains below was sequenced from the same sample in a study of T-cell reconstitution after alpha-beta-depleted transplantation in children. Unique molecular identifiers were built into the TCRbeta library. TCRdb processed the PCR reads anew with MiXCR; each CDR3 protein has one entry. The table records 200,000 to 300,000 distinct CDR3 sequences, around 13% of them present only once. The sequences come from PBMCs from the stem cell graft donor, collected from the stem cell graft. These receptors all come from a human donor who donated a stem cell graft to a child with acute lymphoblastic leukemia.

Details on this clonotype: This may stem from a read error, because a much larger clone lies one nucleotide away. J is TRBJ2-7 and V is TRBV7-2; D uncertain. This CDR3 has 12 residues. Germline V lookup: CDR1 SGHTA, CDR2 FQGNSA. Written as DNA, the CDR3 is TGTGCCAGCAGCTTAGATAAGGGCGAGCATTACTTC. This codes for CASSLDKGEHYF.

This clonotype was observed at least ten times. The rearrangement links TRBV20-1 to TRBJ2-1, with D uncertain. Trimming shortened V by 5 bases and J by 3 bases, and 11 bases separated the two germline ends. Germline CDR1 and CDR2: DFQATT and SNEGSKA (reference sequence). The CDR3 contains 13 residues. The CDR3 nucleotides read TGCAGTGCTTCCTTTAGCTACTACAATGAGCAGTTCTTC. Encoded protein: CSASFSYYNEQFF.

This clonotype showed up many times. The chain combines TRBV5-1 with TRBJ1-3; D call uncertain. The ends were cut back, 0 bases at V and 6 bases at J, with 16 bases in the middle. From germline, CDR1 is SGHRS and CDR2 YFSETQ. The CDR3 contains 16 residues. The CDR3 coding sequence is TGCGCCAGCAGCTTGGAAGTTGTGGAATTTGCAAACACCATATATTTT. This encodes CASSLEVVEFANTIYF.

This clonotype showed up many times. The chain carries TRBV13 and TRBJ2-2; the D is unclear. Germline-derived CDR1 and CDR2 are PRHDT and FYEKMQ (reference sequence). CDR3 size: 12 residues. V gave up 5 bases and J gave up 8 bases, with 9 bases separating them. CDR3: CASSQRSGELFF. The CDR3 DNA reads as TGTGCCAGCAGCCAACGCTCGGGGGAGCTGTTTTTT.

In this sample, this clonotype turned up a few times. This chain joins TRBV4-2 and TRBJ2-7, with TRBD2 matching 13 bases. Germline CDR1 is LGHNA and CDR2 is YNFKEQ. V was pared by 3 bases and J by 4 bases, with 9 bases of the junction left unmatched. The length of the CDR3 is 17 residues. CDR3 nucleotide sequence: TGTGCCAGCAGCCACTCACTTACTAGCGGGGGGGCGTACGAGCAGTACTTC. Protein product: CASSHSLTSGGAYEQYF.

The sample holds a few counts of this clonotype. The J gene is TRBJ2-5, the V gene TRBV4-3; the match to TRBD2 covers 9 bases. With V trimmed by 1 base and J by 2 bases, 14 bases remained unmatched. The germline CDR1 and CDR2 sequences are LGHNA and YSLEER. CDR3 length: 19 amino acids. CDR3 in DNA: TGCGCCAGCAGCCAAGTCCCCCCTACCAGCGGGGGGCCTCAAGAGACCCAGTACTTC. Protein product: CASSQVPPTSGGPQETQYF.

The chain recombines TRBV29-1 with TRBJ2-7; 8 bases are shared with TRBD1. The length of the CDR3 is 14 residues. Germline loops: CDR1 SQVTM, CDR2 ANQGSEA. The V and J ends lost 4 bases and 6 bases, in that order; junction bases with no gene match: 11. The CDR3, as DNA: TGCAGCGTTGTTACAGGGGGTCTTTCCGGCGAGCAGTACTTC. Amino acid sequence: CSVVTGGLSGEQYF.

This clonotype was seen at least ten times. This chain connects TRBV7-9 to TRBJ2-7; tentatively, D is TRBD1 (5 bases). The germline V and J ends were trimmed by 1 base and 2 bases, with 9 bases remaining between them. Germline V gives CDR1 SEHNR, CDR2 FQNEAQ (reference sequence). The CDR3 is 14 residues long. CDR3: CASSLGTGPYEQYF. The CDR3, as DNA: TGTGCCAGCAGCTTAGGCACAGGTCCCTACGAGCAGTACTTC. Full variable domain (outside the CDR3, taken from reference TRBV7-9 and TRBJ2-7): DTGVSQNPRHKITKRGQNVTFRCDPISEHNRLYWYRQTLGQGPEFLTYFQNEAQLEKSRLLSDRFSAERPKGSFSTLEIQRTEQGDSAMYLCASSLGTGPYEQYFGPGTRLTVT.

This clonotype has a count of ten or more. The CDR3, as DNA: TGCAGTGCTAGAGCTCACAGCTCATCCTACGAGCAGTACTTC. The encoded protein is CSARAHSSSYEQYF. The gene calls are TRBV20-1 and TRBJ2-7, with no clear D. The germline CDR1 and CDR2 sequences are DFQATT and SNEGSKA (reference sequence). The CDR3 sequence is 14 residues long. The V gene lost 1 base and the J gene lost 1 base, with 11 bases spanning the gap.

This rearrangement joins TRBV4-3 to TRBJ1-2; 7 nucleotides line up with TRBD1. CDR1 and CDR2 (germline): LGHNA, YSLEER. The V gene end was trimmed by 1 base and the J gene end by 2 bases; junction bases not matched to a gene: 4. This CDR3 is 15 amino acids long. The CDR3 DNA sequence: TGCGCCAGCAGCCAAGCTGACAGGGCCAACTATGGCTACACCTTC. Translating it yields CASSQADRANYGYTF.

This clonotype was found many times. V is TRBV3-1 and J is TRBJ2-7; no firm D call. The CDR3 length is 14 residues. Trimming took 0 bases from V and 7 from J, leaving 13 bases between them. Germline lookup yields CDR1 LGHDT and CDR2 YNNKEL (reference sequence). CDR3 loop: CASSQDPGIGEQYF. The CDR3, as DNA: TGTGCCAGCAGCCAAGATCCGGGTATTGGGGAGCAGTACTTC.

Many counts were recorded for this clonotype. This sequence joins TRBV7-2 and TRBJ2-2; D call uncertain. Per the germline V gene, CDR1 is SGHTA and CDR2 is FQGNSA. The CDR3 has 14 residues. V shed 1 base and J shed 1 base, with 4 bases lying between them. CDR3: CASSLGLNTGELFF. DNA for the CDR3: TGTGCCAGCAGCTTAGGGCTGAACACCGGGGAGCTGTTTTTT.

The J gene is TRBJ2-1, the V gene TRBV11-2; TRBD2 might be the D (6 bases). The ends were cut back, 0 bases at V and 4 bases at J, with 7 bases in the middle. Germline V gene lookup returns CDR1 SGHAT and CDR2 FQNNGV. The CDR3 is 14 amino acids. CDR3 nucleotide sequence: TGTGCCAGCAGCTTAGAGGGGGGATACAATGAGCAGTTCTTC. It is translated as CASSLEGGYNEQFF.

The gene calls are TRBV5-1 and TRBJ2-4; D is possibly TRBD1 (6 bases). V was cut by 0 bases and J by 0 bases, with 7 bases left in between. The CDR3 loop spans 15 amino acids. CDR1 and CDR2 from the germline V gene are SGHRS and YFSETQ. Here the CDR3 reads CASSLGGGAKNIQYF. Here the CDR3 DNA reads TGCGCCAGCAGCTTGGGAGGGGGAGCCAAAAACATTCAGTACTTC.

The table lists this clonotype with a count of one. V and J are TRBV11-2 and TRBJ2-3; 11 nucleotides match TRBD2. The length of the CDR3 is 17 residues. V gave up 4 bases and J gave up 0 bases; unmatched junction bases: 6. CDR1 and CDR2 from the germline V gene are SGHAT and FQNNGV. In DNA, the CDR3 is TGTGCCAGCAGCTCCCGACTAGCGGGGCCGAGCACAGATACGCAGTATTTT. It translates to CASSSRLAGPSTDTQYF.

This chain joins TRBV5-1 and TRBJ2-5, with 10 bases that match TRBD1. Trimming cost V 4 bases and J 4 bases; bases outside gene matches: 4. Per the germline V gene, CDR1 is SGHRS and CDR2 is YFSETQ. This CDR3 is built from 14 residues. The CDR3 nucleotides are TGCGCCAGCAGCCCATGGACAGGGGGAGAGACCCAGTACTTC. The encoded protein is CASSPWTGGETQYF.

This clonotype was observed many times. An end of the junction differs from the germline gene, which may be a read error. J is TRBJ2-5 and V is TRBV6-5; 8 nucleotides match TRBD1. CDR3 length: 14 residues. Germline CDR1 and CDR2: MNHEY and SVGAGI. The chain's CDR3 is CASSHPGTGPFVNF. The DNA of the CDR3 is TGTGCCAGCAGTCACCCTGGGACAGGTCCTTTCGTGAACTTC.

This clonotype was recorded at least ten times. The chain combines TRBV20-1 with TRBJ2-1, with 9 positions matching TRBD2. The CDR3 has 15 amino acids. V lost 5 bases to trimming and J lost 8 bases; unmatched junction nucleotides: 13. The germline V gene has CDR1 DFQATT and CDR2 SNEGSKA (reference sequence). CDR3 protein: CSAPSTASGVDEQFF. The CDR3 region has the DNA TGCAGTGCTCCATCGACGGCTAGCGGGGTTGATGAGCAGTTCTTC.

This clonotype was seen ten or more times. V gene TRBV5-6 combines with J gene TRBJ2-3; D ambiguous. Germline loops: CDR1 SGHDT, CDR2 YYEEEE. The CDR3 has 11 residues. V lost 4 bases and J lost 6, with 6 bases in between. The CDR3 DNA sequence: TGTGCCAGCAGCCAGGAGGATACGCAGTATTTT. Translation gives CASSQEDTQYF. The variable domain in full, with the rest retrieved from reference TRBV5-6 and TRBJ2-3, is DAGVTQSPTHLIKTRGQQVTLRCSPKSGHDTVSWYQQALGQGPQFIFQYYEEEERQRGNFPDRFSGHQFPNYSSELNVNALLLGDSALYLCASSQEDTQYFGPGTRLTVL.

This sequence joins TRBV19 and TRBJ1-5; no firm D call. The CDR3 is made up of 15 amino acids. V was clipped by 4 bases and J by 7 bases, with 17 bases between them. The germline V gene encodes CDR1 LNHDA and CDR2 SQIVND (reference sequence). DNA for the CDR3: TGTGCCAGTAGTAGGAACCGGGAAGAAAGACAGCCCCAGCATTTT. It translates to CASSRNREERQPQHF. Full variable domain (remainder filled in from reference TRBV19 and TRBJ1-5): DGGITQSPKYLFRKEGQNVTLSCEQNLNHDAMYWYRQDPGQGLRLIYYSQIVNDFQKGDIAEGYSVSREKKESFPLTVTSAQKNPTAFYLCASSRNREERQPQHFGDGTRLSIL.